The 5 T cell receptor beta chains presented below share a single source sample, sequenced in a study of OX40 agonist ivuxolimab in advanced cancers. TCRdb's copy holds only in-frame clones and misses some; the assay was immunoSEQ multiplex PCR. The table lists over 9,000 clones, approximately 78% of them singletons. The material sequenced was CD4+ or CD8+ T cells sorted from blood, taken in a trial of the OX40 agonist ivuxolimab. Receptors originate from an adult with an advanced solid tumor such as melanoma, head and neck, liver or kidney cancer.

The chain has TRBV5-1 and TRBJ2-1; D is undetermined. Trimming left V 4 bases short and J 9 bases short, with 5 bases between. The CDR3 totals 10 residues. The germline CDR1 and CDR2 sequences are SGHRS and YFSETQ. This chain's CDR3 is CASSGPEQFF. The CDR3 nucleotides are TGCGCCAGCAGCGGTCCTGAGCAGTTCTTC.

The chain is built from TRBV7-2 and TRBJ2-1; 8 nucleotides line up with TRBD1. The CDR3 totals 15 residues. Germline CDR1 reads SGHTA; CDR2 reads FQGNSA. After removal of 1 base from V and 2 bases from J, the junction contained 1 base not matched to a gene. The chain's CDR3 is CASSLGTGPYNEQFF. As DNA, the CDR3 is TGTGCCAGCAGCTTAGGGACAGGGCCCTACAATGAGCAGTTCTTC.

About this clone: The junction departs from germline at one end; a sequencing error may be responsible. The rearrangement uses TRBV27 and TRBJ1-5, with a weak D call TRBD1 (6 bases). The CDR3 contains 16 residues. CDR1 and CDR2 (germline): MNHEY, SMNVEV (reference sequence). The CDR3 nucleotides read TGTGCCAGCAGTTTATACAGGGCTGGGAGGGATCATCCCCAGCATTTT. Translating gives CASSLYRAGRDHPQHF.

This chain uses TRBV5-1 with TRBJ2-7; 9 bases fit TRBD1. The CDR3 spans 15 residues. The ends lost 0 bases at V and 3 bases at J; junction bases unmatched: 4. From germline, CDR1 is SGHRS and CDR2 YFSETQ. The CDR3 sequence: CASSLVGTGNYEQYF. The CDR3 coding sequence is TGCGCCAGCAGCTTGGTAGGGACAGGGAACTACGAGCAGTACTTC.

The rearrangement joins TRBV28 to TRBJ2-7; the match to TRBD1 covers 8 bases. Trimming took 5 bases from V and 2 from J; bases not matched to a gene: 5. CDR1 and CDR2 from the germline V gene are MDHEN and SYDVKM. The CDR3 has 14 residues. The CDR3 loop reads CASSGQGGAYEQYF. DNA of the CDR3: TGTGCCAGCAGTGGACAGGGTGGGGCCTACGAGCAGTACTTC.